This entry lists 22 T cell receptor beta chains sequenced from one sample in a study of blood T cell repertoires in COVID-19. Clones were sequenced by immunoSEQ multiplex PCR, and TCRdb holds only the in-frame ones, with some missing. The sample lists 130,000 or so clones, around 89% occurring once. The specimen was peripheral blood. All receptors derive from a man aged 50-59 years with acute or convalescent COVID-19.

The chain joins TRBV9 to TRBJ1-6, with D maybe TRBD1 (6 bases). V was trimmed by 4 bases and J by 10 bases, leaving 15 bases between them. This CDR3 is built from 14 residues. The germline V gene encodes CDR1 SGDLS and CDR2 YYNGEE. CDR3 nucleotides: TGTGCCAGCAGCCCGCGGACAGAGGGGTCACCCCTCCACTTT. Amino acids: CASSPRTEGSPLHF.

This chain joins TRBV7-8 and TRBJ1-5; D is ambiguous. V lost 4 bases to trimming and J lost 3 bases, with 7 bases between them. Germline CDR1 and CDR2: SGHVS and FQNEAQ. This CDR3 contains 13 residues. For the CDR3, the DNA is TGTGCCAGCAGCTCCAGTTTCAATCAGCCCCAGCATTTT. Protein sequence: CASSSSFNQPQHF.

This clone was observed a single time. The CDR3 DNA follows: TGTGCCAGCAGCAAAGGGACAGGGGGGTTTTTT. It translates to CASSKGTGGFF. The gene calls are TRBV21-1 and TRBJ1-5; the table's D call of TRBD1 was not tested on the DNA. TRBV21-1 is classified as a pseudogene. The CDR3 contains 11 residues.

The rearrangement uses TRBV5-6 and TRBJ1-5; D is perhaps TRBD1 (6 bases). Germline loops: CDR1 SGHDT, CDR2 YYEEEE. The germline V and J ends were trimmed by 0 bases and 0 bases, with 10 bases remaining between them. The CDR3 is made up of 16 amino acids. The CDR3 coding sequence is TGTGCCAGCAGCTTGGCGGGGGGCCATAGCAATCAGCCCCAGCATTTT. Protein sequence: CASSLAGGHSNQPQHF. Full variable domain (missing parts from reference TRBV5-6 and TRBJ1-5): DAGVTQSPTHLIKTRGQQVTLRCSPKSGHDTVSWYQQALGQGPQFIFQYYEEEERQRGNFPDRFSGHQFPNYSSELNVNALLLGDSALYLCASSLAGGHSNQPQHFGDGTRLSIL.

The V gene is TRBV9, the J gene TRBJ1-3; 9 nucleotides match TRBD1. Germline values: CDR1 SGDLS, CDR2 YYNGEE. After removal of 3 bases from V and 4 bases from J, the junction contained 5 bases not matched to a gene. The CDR3 loop spans 15 amino acids. The CDR3: CASSAQGAGGNTIYF. The CDR3 nucleotides read TGTGCCAGCAGCGCACAGGGGGCTGGAGGAAACACCATATATTTT.

This sequence joins TRBV3-1 (or the pseudogene TRBV3-2) and TRBJ1-2; D is uncertain. Germline loops: CDR1 LGHDT, CDR2 YNNKEL (reference sequence). Between the trimmed V and J ends, which lost 1 base and 4 bases, there was a span of 7 bases. The CDR3 extends over 13 amino acids. The chain's CDR3 is CASSQAVGYGYTF. The CDR3, as DNA: TGTGCCAGCAGCCAAGCAGTTGGCTATGGCTACACCTTC.

V is TRBV6-4 and J is TRBJ2-2, with a tentative D call TRBD2 (6 bases). Germline CDR1 MRHNA, CDR2 SNTAGT. The V end lost 5 bases, the J end lost 3 bases, and 16 bases lay between the germline ends. This CDR3 spans 16 amino acids. The CDR3 loop reads CASSRRISGDTGELFF. CDR3 DNA: TGTGCCAGCAGTCGCAGGATTAGCGGCGACACCGGGGAGCTGTTTTTT.

The gene calls are TRBV18 and TRBJ1-3; D remains unclear. Germline V gene data show CDR1 as KGHSH and CDR2 as LQKENI. CDR3 length: 15 residues. V lost 3 bases, J lost 0 bases, and 9 bases lay in between. The CDR3 sequence is CASSPVRFSGNTIYF. The CDR3 DNA reads as TGTGCCAGCTCACCGGTACGGTTCTCTGGAAACACCATATATTTT.

This rearrangement joins TRBV4-2 to TRBJ2-1, with D perhaps TRBD1 (5 bases). Per the germline V gene, CDR1 is LGHNA and CDR2 is YNFKEQ. The CDR3 runs 15 residues. The germline V and J ends were trimmed by 1 base and 7 bases, with 14 bases remaining between them. CDR3 in DNA: TGTGCCAGCAGCCAAGGTTGGGGCGATTTAAATGAGCAGTTCTTC. This encodes CASSQGWGDLNEQFF.

V usage is TRBV19 and J usage is TRBJ2-1; perhaps TRBD2 as D (6 bases). Germline V gene lookup returns CDR1 LNHDA and CDR2 SQIVND (reference sequence). This CDR3 has 14 amino acids. V gave up 8 bases and J gave up 6 bases, with 17 bases separating them. CDR3 residues: CASEPVAGLNEQFF. As DNA, the CDR3 is TGTGCCAGTGAACCGGTGGCGGGACTCAATGAGCAGTTCTTC.

V gene TRBV14 combines with J gene TRBJ2-5; TRBD2 aligns across 10 bases. This CDR3 is built from 14 residues. The germline V gene encodes CDR1 SGHDN and CDR2 FVKESK. After removal of 6 bases from V and 2 bases from J, the junction contained 3 bases not matched to a gene. The CDR3, as DNA: TGTGCCAGCAGTTTGACTAGCGGGCAAGAGACCCAGTACTTC. It codes for CASSLTSGQETQYF. Full variable domain (outside the CDR3, taken from reference TRBV14 and TRBJ2-5): EAGVTQFPSHSVIEKGQTVTLRCDPISGHDNLYWYRRVMGKEIKFLLHFVKESKQDESGMPNNRFLAERTGGTYSTLKVQPAELEDSGVYFCASSLTSGQETQYFGPGTRLLVL.

The table lists this clone with a count of one. The CDR3 here is CASSGGTGNYGYTF. The CDR3 DNA sequence: TGTGCCAGCAGCGGCGGGACAGGAAACTATGGCTACACCTTC. This chain uses TRBV11-3 with TRBJ1-2; 8 nucleotides line up with TRBD1. V was clipped by 5 bases and J by 2 bases; unmatched bases: 4. The V gene's germline CDR1 is SGHNT and CDR2 YENEEA. The CDR3 totals 14 residues.

The genes are TRBV11-2 and TRBJ1-5; 9 bases fit TRBD1. The CDR3 length is 15 residues. Trimming cost V 5 bases and J 7 bases; bases outside gene matches: 9. Germline CDR1 and CDR2: SGHAT and FQNNGV. The CDR3 loop reads CASSALQGAGQPQHF. The CDR3 nucleotides read TGTGCCAGCAGCGCACTACAGGGGGCCGGGCAGCCCCAGCATTTT.

This chain joins TRBV7-2 and TRBJ2-1; 12 bases agree with TRBD2. The CDR3 spans 17 residues. Trimming cost V 4 bases and J 8 bases; bases outside gene matches: 12. Germline V lookup: CDR1 SGHTA, CDR2 FQGNSA. The CDR3 spells CASSSRLAGAPPHEQFF. The CDR3 region has the DNA TGTGCCAGCAGCTCGCGACTAGCGGGAGCCCCCCCACATGAGCAGTTCTTC.

This clone was recorded a few times. The chain couples TRBV29-1 to TRBJ1-1, with D unresolved. Germline V gene lookup returns CDR1 SQVTM and CDR2 ANQGSEA. Trimming removed 7 bases at V and 5 bases at J, with 11 bases between. The CDR3 is 11 amino acids. The CDR3 here is CSAQSGTEAFF. The CDR3 DNA reads TGCAGCGCCCAGAGCGGGACTGAAGCTTTCTTT.

The V gene is TRBV27, the J gene TRBJ2-3, with 7 bases that match TRBD2. V trimming: 2 bases; J trimming: 4 bases; junction bases outside the gene matches: 3. CDR1 is MNHEY and CDR2 is SMNVEV in the germline V gene (reference sequence). The CDR3 spans 14 residues. The CDR3 protein is CASSLMGGPDTQYF. CDR3 sequence (DNA): TGTGCCAGCAGTTTAATGGGAGGGCCAGATACGCAGTATTTT.

The V and J genes are TRBV19 and TRBJ2-3; 10 bases are a match to TRBD2. The junction had 7 bases not matched to a gene; V was cut back by 5 bases and J by 5 bases. Germline V CDR1 and CDR2: LNHDA, SQIVND (reference sequence). This CDR3 has 15 amino acids. CDR3 in DNA: TGTGCCAGTAGTTGGAGCGGGAGGGTTGAAGATACGCAGTATTTT. The encoded protein is CASSWSGRVEDTQYF.

The gene calls are TRBV5-6 and TRBJ1-1, with 8 bases identical to TRBD1. V dropped 1 base and J dropped 4; count of bases not matched to a gene: 3. The CDR3 is made up of 14 amino acids. The germline V gene encodes CDR1 SGHDT and CDR2 YYEEEE. The CDR3, as DNA: TGTGCCAGCAGCTTGCAGGGGGCCGGCACTGAAGCTTTCTTT. As protein: CASSLQGAGTEAFF.

The V gene is TRBV4-3, the J gene TRBJ1-2; 11 positions match TRBD1. The length of the CDR3 is 17 residues. From germline, CDR1 is LGHNA and CDR2 YSLEER. Trimming cost V 4 bases and J 4 bases; bases outside gene matches: 11. The CDR3 region is CASSRSGTGGLSYGYTF. In DNA, the CDR3 is TGCGCCAGCAGCCGGTCCGGGACAGGGGGTCTGAGCTATGGCTACACCTTC.

The rearrangement links TRBV7-7 to TRBJ2-1, with a tentative D call TRBD2 (5 bases). There are 15 residues in the CDR3. V was pared by 1 base and J by 4 bases, with 11 bases between. Germline assignment: CDR1 SSHAT and CDR2 FNYEAQ (reference sequence). This chain's CDR3 is CASSLDGGPYNEQFF. The CDR3 bases are TGTGCCAGCAGCTTAGATGGCGGGCCGTACAATGAGCAGTTCTTC.

This clone showed up just a few times. This rearrangement joins TRBV2 to TRBJ1-5, with D unclear. V lost 5 bases and J 1 base, leaving 9 bases between the germline ends. CDR1 and CDR2 from the germline V gene are SNHLY and FYNNEI. The CDR3 runs to 14 residues. The CDR3 DNA is TGTGCCAGCAGTCAGGCCAAGAGCAATCAGCCCCAGCATTTT. It codes for CASSQAKSNQPQHF.

CDR3 DNA: TGTGCCAGCAGTTACGCGCTAGCGCACACCGGGGAGCTGTTTTTT. It codes for CASSYALAHTGELFF. The V and J genes are TRBV6-5 and TRBJ2-2; D perhaps matches TRBD2 (6 bases). Germline V gene lookup returns CDR1 MNHEY and CDR2 SVGAGI. This CDR3 contains 15 residues. Trimming left V 2 bases short and J 3 bases short, with 10 bases between.